These 28 T cell receptor beta chains came from one sample sequenced in a study of Ad26.COV2.S vaccination and SARS-CoV-2 variants. Specified treatment: roughly 19 received Ad26.COV2.S at low or high dose, single or two shots; 5 received placebo; per-sample allocation not given. On day 63 after the first injection, vaccine and placebo recipients gave samples. TCRdb's table, derived via immunoSEQ multiplex PCR, lists solely in-frame clones and lacks some. The sample contains hundreds of thousands of clones, 80% to 90% of which appear only once. The sample here was peripheral blood, taken in a trial of Ad26.COV2.S vaccine versus placebo. The receptors stem from a person between 18 and 65 years old who received the Ad26.COV2.S COVID-19 vaccine or a placebo.

The genes are TRBV29-1 and TRBJ2-7; the match to TRBD1 covers 8 bases. The V segment lost 0 bases and the J segment 4 bases; nucleotides outside the gene matches: 8. The CDR3 totals 15 residues. The V gene's germline CDR1 is SQVTM and CDR2 ANQGSEA. In nucleotides, the CDR3 is TGCAGCGTTGAAGAATGGCAGGGGGCGATTTACGAGCAGTACTTC. Translating it yields CSVEEWQGAIYEQYF.

V and J are TRBV27 and TRBJ2-1, with D possibly being TRBD1 (6 bases). The CDR3 length is 14 residues. The germline V gene has CDR1 MNHEY and CDR2 SMNVEV (reference sequence). Trimming took 10 bases from V and 6 from J, leaving 19 bases between them. The CDR3 here is CATRTGPRVNEQFF. The CDR3 DNA reads TGTGCCACCCGAACAGGGCCACGGGTCAATGAGCAGTTCTTC.

The chain recombines TRBV15 with TRBJ2-7; TRBD2 matches at 12 bases. Trimming at V came to 2 bases and at J to 8 bases, leaving 7 bases not matched to a gene. The germline V gene encodes CDR1 LNHNV and CDR2 YYDKDF (reference sequence). The CDR3 covers 15 residues. As DNA, the CDR3 is TGTGCCACCAGCAGATCGGCTAGCGGGGGGGAACAGCAGTACTTC. Translated, it gives CATSRSASGGEQQYF.

This chain joins TRBV4-2 and TRBJ2-3, with D maybe TRBD2 (6 bases). The CDR3 has 16 residues. The ends were cut back, 0 bases at V and 3 bases at J, with 13 bases in the middle. Per germline, CDR1 LGHNA and CDR2 YNFKEQ. DNA of the CDR3: TGTGCCAGCAGCCAAGATAATCGGGGGTCGACAGATACGCAGTATTTT. This gives the protein CASSQDNRGSTDTQYF.

The chain links TRBV6-5 to TRBJ1-2; TRBD1 is a possible D gene (5 bases). The V end was cut by 2 bases, the J end by 2 bases, with 15 bases between. The germline CDR1 and CDR2 sequences are MNHEY and SVGAGI. The CDR3 is 16 residues long. The CDR3 spells CASSYGQDISNYGYTF. The CDR3 nucleotides are TGTGCCAGCAGTTACGGGCAGGACATCTCGAACTATGGCTACACCTTC.

This chain connects TRBV6-1 to TRBJ1-5; no definite D call. The CDR3 contains 14 residues. Trimming pared 6 bases from V and 0 bases from J, leaving 9 bases between. Germline V gives CDR1 MNHNS, CDR2 SASEGT. The CDR3 loop is CASRRGNSNQPQHF. The DNA for the CDR3 is TGTGCCAGCAGGCGGGGTAATAGCAATCAGCCCCAGCATTTT.

The rearrangement links TRBV27 to TRBJ1-5; no definite D call. This CDR3 is built from 14 residues. V dropped 5 bases and J dropped 1 base, with 9 bases sitting between them. CDR1 is MNHEY, CDR2 SMNVEV, per germline (reference sequence). The CDR3 DNA follows: TGTGCCAGCAGTATCGGGGTCAGCAATCAGCCCCAGCATTTT. This codes for CASSIGVSNQPQHF.

This chain connects TRBV4-2 to TRBJ2-7; D gene uncertain. The CDR3 extends over 13 amino acids. V dropped 0 bases and J dropped 4 bases, with 7 bases sitting between them. Germline V lookup: CDR1 LGHNA, CDR2 YNFKEQ. In DNA form, the CDR3 reads TGTGCCAGCAGCCAAGATATGGGGTACGAGCAGTACTTC. Encoded protein: CASSQDMGYEQYF.

The chain combines TRBV7-9 with TRBJ1-2; D gene unclear. Germline CDR1 reads SEHNR; CDR2 reads FQNEAQ (reference sequence). Trimming cost V 4 bases and J 0 bases, with 15 bases left between them. The CDR3 has 16 residues. This CDR3 is CASSSLEQTTNYGYTF. The CDR3 region has the DNA TGTGCCAGCAGCTCCCTGGAGCAGACCACTAACTATGGCTACACCTTC.

This sequence joins TRBV29-1 and TRBJ1-2; D uncertain. Germline-derived CDR1 and CDR2 are SQVTM and ANQGSEA. Trimming shortened V by 7 bases and J by 0 bases, and 15 bases separated the two germline ends. There are 14 residues in the CDR3. As DNA, the CDR3 is TGCAGCGCTGATTGGGCGGATCCTAACTATGGCTACACCTTC. Its translation is CSADWADPNYGYTF.

Here the CDR3 reads CASSYREAGEKLFF. In DNA, the CDR3 is TGTGCCAGCAGCTACAGGGAAGCAGGGGAAAAACTGTTTTTT. The V call is TRBV2, the J call TRBJ1-4, with D perhaps TRBD1 (6 bases). V lost 6 bases to trimming and J lost 8 bases, with 16 bases between them. CDR3 size: 14 residues. Per germline, CDR1 SNHLY and CDR2 FYNNEI. Together with reference TRBV2 and TRBJ1-4, the CDR3 gives the full variable domain: EPEVTQTPSHQVTQMGQEVILRCVPISNHLYFYWYRQILGQKVEFLVSFYNNEISEKSEIFDDQFSVERPDGSNFTLKIRSTKLEDSAMYFCASSYREAGEKLFFGSGTQLSVL.

V usage is TRBV27 and J usage is TRBJ1-6; D gene uncertain. CDR1 is MNHEY, CDR2 SMNVEV, per germline (reference sequence). CDR3 length: 13 residues. V lost 4 bases and J 10 bases, leaving 11 bases between the germline ends. CDR3 bases: TGTGCCAGCAGTTCTAGCGGTCCCTCACCCCTCCACTTT. Amino acids: CASSSSGPSPLHF.

The chain employs TRBV2 and TRBJ1-6; 7 bases align to TRBD1. The J segment lost 0 bases and the V segment lost 4 bases, leaving 9 bases of the junction unmatched. Germline V gives CDR1 SNHLY, CDR2 FYNNEI. The CDR3 extends over 18 amino acids. The CDR3 reads CASSVPRGGSSYNSPLHF. The CDR3 nucleotides are TGTGCCAGCAGTGTTCCCAGGGGGGGGAGCTCCTATAATTCACCCCTCCACTTT.

The chain carries TRBV3-1 (or the pseudogene TRBV3-2) and TRBJ2-5; TRBD2 aligns across 9 bases. The CDR3 length is 15 residues. With V trimmed by 3 bases and J by 5 bases, 7 bases remained unmatched. Germline CDR1 is LGHDT and CDR2 is YNNKEL (reference sequence). CDR3: CASSHRLAVGETQYF. The CDR3 bases are TGTGCCAGCAGCCACCGACTAGCGGTTGGTGAGACCCAGTACTTC.

The genes are TRBV7-9 and TRBJ2-2, with 10 bases identical to TRBD1. CDR1 and CDR2 from the germline V gene are SEHNR and FQNEAQ (reference sequence). The CDR3 loop spans 14 amino acids. The ends lost 7 bases at V and 4 bases at J; junction bases unmatched: 3. The CDR3 coding sequence is TGTGCCAGCACCCGGACAGGGGGCACCGGGGAGCTGTTTTTT. Translating it yields CASTRTGGTGELFF.

This chain links TRBV25-1 with TRBJ1-1; D is possibly TRBD1 (6 bases). The germline V and J ends were trimmed by 6 bases and 1 base, with 12 bases remaining between them. CDR3 length: 14 amino acids. Germline CDR1 reads MGHDK; CDR2 reads SYGVNS. The CDR3 nucleotides read TGTGCCAGCAGGCAGGGAGGGGGGAACACTGAAGCTTTCTTT. As protein: CASRQGGGNTEAFF. Full variable domain (outside the CDR3, taken from reference TRBV25-1 and TRBJ1-1): EADIYQTPRYLVIGTGKKITLECSQTMGHDKMYWYQQDPGMELHLIHYSYGVNSTEKGDLSSESTVSRIRTEHFPLTLESARPSHTSQYLCASRQGGGNTEAFFGQGTRLTVV.

Concerning this clone itself: This sample also contains other DNA sequences that code for the same CDR3. This chain joins TRBV6-5 and TRBJ2-7; D gene uncertain. Trimming cost V 2 bases and J 0 bases, with 2 bases left between them. This CDR3 spans 12 amino acids. Per the germline V gene, CDR1 is MNHEY and CDR2 is SVGAGI. The CDR3 protein is CASSYNSYEQYF. Written as DNA, the CDR3 is TGTGCCAGCAGTTACAACTCCTACGAGCAGTACTTC.

This clone was picked up a small number of times. The chain carries TRBV6-2 or TRBV6-3 and TRBJ1-5, with TRBD1 as a possible D gene (5 bases). Germline V lookup: CDR1 MNHEY, CDR2 SVGEGT. CDR3 length: 14 residues. The V end lost 7 bases, the J end lost 6 bases, and 16 bases lay between the germline ends. Written as DNA, the CDR3 is TGTGCCAGCACCCCACAGCGGGGGAGTCAGCCCCAGCATTTT. Amino acids: CASTPQRGSQPQHF.

The table lists this clone with a count of one. This chain joins TRBV27 and TRBJ2-7, with 7 bases that match TRBD2. CDR1 is MNHEY, CDR2 SMNVEV, per germline (reference sequence). The CDR3 has 14 amino acids. V lost 3 bases, J lost 5 bases, and 7 bases stayed unmatched. CDR3 nucleotides: TGTGCCAGCAGTTTTGCCGGGGGGAGAGACGAGCAGTACTTC. This translates into CASSFAGGRDEQYF.

The CDR3 nucleotides read TGTGCCAGCAGCTCCACGACAGGGGGTGAAAAACTGTTTTTT. Protein sequence: CASSSTTGGEKLFF. V is TRBV9 and J is TRBJ1-4; 9 nucleotides align to TRBD1. The germline gives CDR1 SGDLS, CDR2 YYNGEE. The CDR3 is made up of 14 amino acids. V trimming: 4 bases; J trimming: 7 bases; junction bases outside the gene matches: 5.

The V gene is TRBV18, the J gene TRBJ2-7; 8 bases are shared with TRBD1. The CDR3 is made up of 15 amino acids. V was clipped by 0 bases and J by 4 bases; unmatched bases: 5. CDR1 is KGHSH, CDR2 LQKENI, per germline. The CDR3 DNA sequence: TGTGCCAGCTCACCACCGGACAGGGTTCGATACGAGCAGTACTTC. This codes for CASSPPDRVRYEQYF.

The V gene is TRBV6-5, the J gene TRBJ1-5; D not resolved. Germline values: CDR1 MNHEY, CDR2 SVGAGI. V lost 0 bases and J lost 7, with 10 bases in between. This CDR3 spans 14 amino acids. The CDR3, as DNA: TGTGCCAGCAGTTACTCGACTTCTGGACAGCCCCAGCATTTT. This encodes CASSYSTSGQPQHF.

J is TRBJ1-6 and V is TRBV29-1; 10 positions agree with TRBD1. CDR3 length equals 11 residues. The V segment lost 6 bases and the J segment 14 bases; nucleotides outside the gene matches: 4. Germline loops: CDR1 SQVTM, CDR2 ANQGSEA. The CDR3 here is CSVGDRGTLHF. Written as DNA, the CDR3 is TGCAGCGTGGGGGACAGGGGCACCCTCCACTTT.

The chain employs TRBV5-1 and TRBJ2-2; D remains unclear. The CDR3 consists of 13 residues. CDR1 and CDR2 (germline): SGHRS, YFSETQ. Trimming took 0 bases from V and 10 from J, leaving 10 bases between them. CDR3 nucleotide sequence: TGCGCCAGCAGCTTGGCTCGAGCTCCGGAGCTGTTTTTT. Protein: CASSLARAPELFF.

This chain joins TRBV6-1 and TRBJ1-1; D unresolved. Germline CDR1 is MNHNS and CDR2 is SASEGT. This CDR3 contains 14 residues. V was trimmed by 3 bases and J by 1 base, leaving 9 bases between them. The CDR3 reads CASSDQPRNTEAFF. The CDR3 DNA reads TGTGCCAGCAGTGATCAACCCCGGAACACTGAAGCTTTCTTT.

The gene calls are TRBV27 and TRBJ2-7; 7 bases fit TRBD1. The CDR3 is 16 residues long. The junction had 11 bases not matched to a gene; V was cut back by 4 bases and J by 2 bases. Looked up from germline, CDR1 is MNHEY and CDR2 is SMNVEV (reference sequence). CDR3 nucleotides: TGTGCCAGCAGTTCACTTGCCGGGACAGCAACCTACGAGCAGTACTTC. This encodes CASSSLAGTATYEQYF.

In nucleotides, the CDR3 is TGTGCCAGCAGCGTAGGAGTGGAGAGTAGCTATGGCTACACCTTC. It codes for CASSVGVESSYGYTF. The chain employs TRBV9 and TRBJ1-2; D gene ambiguous. Germline CDR1 SGDLS, CDR2 YYNGEE. The CDR3 is made up of 15 amino acids. Between the trimmed V and J ends, which lost 0 bases and 4 bases, there was a span of 13 bases.

The rearrangement links TRBV28 to TRBJ1-2; no clear D gene. V gave up 3 bases and J gave up 3 bases, with 20 bases separating them. The CDR3 runs 17 residues. The germline V gene encodes CDR1 MDHEN and CDR2 SYDVKM. The CDR3 nucleotides read TGTGCCAGCAGTTTGGAGAACTACAGATGGCGGGACTATGGCTACACCTTC. Translating gives CASSLENYRWRDYGYTF.